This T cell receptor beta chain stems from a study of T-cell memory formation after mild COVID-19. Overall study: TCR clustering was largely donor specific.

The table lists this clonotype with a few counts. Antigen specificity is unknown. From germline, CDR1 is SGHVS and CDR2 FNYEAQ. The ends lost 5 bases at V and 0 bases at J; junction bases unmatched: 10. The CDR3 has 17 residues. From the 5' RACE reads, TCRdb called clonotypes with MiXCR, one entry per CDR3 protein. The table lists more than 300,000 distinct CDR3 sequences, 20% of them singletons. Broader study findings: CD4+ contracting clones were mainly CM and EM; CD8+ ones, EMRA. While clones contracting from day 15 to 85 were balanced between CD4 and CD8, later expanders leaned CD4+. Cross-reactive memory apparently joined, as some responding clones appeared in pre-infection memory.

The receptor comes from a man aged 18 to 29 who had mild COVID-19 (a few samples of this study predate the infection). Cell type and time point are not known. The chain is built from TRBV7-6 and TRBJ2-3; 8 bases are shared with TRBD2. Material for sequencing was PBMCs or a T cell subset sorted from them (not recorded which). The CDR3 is CASSQKIAGFSTDTQYF. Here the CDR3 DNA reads TGTGCCAGCAGCCAAAAAATAGCGGGGTTCAGCACAGATACGCAGTATTTT.